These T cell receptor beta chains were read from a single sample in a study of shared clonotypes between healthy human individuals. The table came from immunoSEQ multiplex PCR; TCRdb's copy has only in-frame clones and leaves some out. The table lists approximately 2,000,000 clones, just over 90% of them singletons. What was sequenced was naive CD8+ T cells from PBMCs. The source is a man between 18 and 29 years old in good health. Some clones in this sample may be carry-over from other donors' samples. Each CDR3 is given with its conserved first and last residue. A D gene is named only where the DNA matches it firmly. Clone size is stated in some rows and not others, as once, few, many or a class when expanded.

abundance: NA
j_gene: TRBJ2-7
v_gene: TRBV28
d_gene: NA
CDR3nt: TGTGCCAGCAGTTTATCCGGCGGTTCTAGAACCTACGAGCAGTACTTC
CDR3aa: CASSLSGGSRTYEQYF

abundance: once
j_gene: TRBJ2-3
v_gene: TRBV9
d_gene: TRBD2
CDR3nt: TGTGCCAGCAGCGTAGCGGGAGGCCTAGATACGCAGTATTTT
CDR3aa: CASSVAGGLDTQYF

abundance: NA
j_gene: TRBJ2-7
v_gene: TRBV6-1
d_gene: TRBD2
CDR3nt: TGTGCCAGCAGTGAAGGGGGGGGCTCCTACGAGCAGTACTTC
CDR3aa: CASSEGGGSYEQYF

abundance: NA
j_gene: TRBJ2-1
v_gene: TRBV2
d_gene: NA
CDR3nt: TGTGCCAGCAGTGAAGCGATGAACCTGAAGGGGCGCGGGGAGAATGAGCAGTTCTTC
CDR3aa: CASSEAMNLKGRGENEQFF

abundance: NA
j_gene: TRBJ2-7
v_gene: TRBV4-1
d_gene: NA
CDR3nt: TGCGCCAGCAGCCAAGGAAACGTGTACGAGCAGTACTTC
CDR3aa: CASSQGNVYEQYF

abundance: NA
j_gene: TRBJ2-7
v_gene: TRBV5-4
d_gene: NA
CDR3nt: TGTGCCAGCAGCCTAAGGGACGGTCCCCACGAGCAGTACTTC
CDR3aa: CASSLRDGPHEQYF

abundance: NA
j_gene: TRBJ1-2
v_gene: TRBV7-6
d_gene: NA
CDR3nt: TGTGCCAGCAGCTCACGATCGGAGGCCCACTATGGCTACACCTTC
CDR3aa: CASSSRSEAHYGYTF

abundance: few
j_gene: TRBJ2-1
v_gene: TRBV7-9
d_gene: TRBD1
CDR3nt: TGTGCCAGCAGCTTAGAATGGACAGGGAGCAATGAGCAGTTCTTC
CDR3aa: CASSLEWTGSNEQFF

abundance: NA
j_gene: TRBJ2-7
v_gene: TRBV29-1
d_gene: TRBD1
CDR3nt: TGCAGTTCGACAGGGCCATCGACCGAGCAGTACTTC
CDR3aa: CSSTGPSTEQYF

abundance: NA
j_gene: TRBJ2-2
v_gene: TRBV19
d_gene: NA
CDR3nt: TGTGCCAGTAGTACCACCGAGGCCCGCACGGACACCGGGGAGCTGTTTTTT
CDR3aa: CASSTTEARTDTGELFF

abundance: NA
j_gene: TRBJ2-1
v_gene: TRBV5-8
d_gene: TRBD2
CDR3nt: TGTGCCAGCAGCCTAGCGGGCCGAAACAATGAGCAGTTCTTC
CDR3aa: CASSLAGRNNEQFF

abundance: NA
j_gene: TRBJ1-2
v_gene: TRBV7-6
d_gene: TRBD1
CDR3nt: TGTGCCAGCAGCTTAAAGTTTGGCGTAGGAGGGACAGGGAGTTATGGCTACACCTTC
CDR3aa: CASSLKFGVGGTGSYGYTF

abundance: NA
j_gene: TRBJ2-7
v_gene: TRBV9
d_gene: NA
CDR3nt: TGTGCCAGCAGCGCTTTATTAGCCGACATACCTCCTTACGAGCAGTACTTC
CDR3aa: CASSALLADIPPYEQYF

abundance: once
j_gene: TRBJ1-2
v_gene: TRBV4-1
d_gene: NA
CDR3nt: TGCGCCAGCAGCCAAGATCCCGCTAACTATGGCTACACCTTC
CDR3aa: CASSQDPANYGYTF

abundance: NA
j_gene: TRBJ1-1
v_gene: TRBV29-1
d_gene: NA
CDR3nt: TGCAGCGTTGTCGGGGGGGTCTTT
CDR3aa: CSVVGGVF

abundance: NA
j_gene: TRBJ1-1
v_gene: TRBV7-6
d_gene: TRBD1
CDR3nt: TGTGCCAGCAGTCCAATCGGAAGGACAGGGGGCTACGACACTGAAGCTTTCTTT
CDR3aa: CASSPIGRTGGYDTEAFF

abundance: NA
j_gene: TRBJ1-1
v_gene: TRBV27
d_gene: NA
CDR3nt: TGTGCCAGCAGTTGGTCGGGGTACACTGAAGCTTTCTTT
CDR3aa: CASSWSGYTEAFF

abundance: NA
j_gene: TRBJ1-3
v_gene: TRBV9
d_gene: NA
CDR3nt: TGTGCCAGCAATCGGGGGGAACCAACTCCCGGAAACACCATATATTTT
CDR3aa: CASNRGEPTPGNTIYF

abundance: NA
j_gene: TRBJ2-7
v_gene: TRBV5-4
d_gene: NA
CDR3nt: TGTGCCAGCAGCGTGGGGGGATACGAGCAGTACTTC
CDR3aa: CASSVGGYEQYF

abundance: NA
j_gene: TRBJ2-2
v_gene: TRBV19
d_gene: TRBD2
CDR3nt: TGTGCCAGTAGTCTGCGGGAGGGAACCCTCGCCGGGGAGCTGTTTTTT
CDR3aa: CASSLREGTLAGELFF

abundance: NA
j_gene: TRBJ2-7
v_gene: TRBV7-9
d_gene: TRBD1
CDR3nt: TGTGCCAGCAGCCTGCCGGGACAGGGATTCTACGAGCAGTACTTC
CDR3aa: CASSLPGQGFYEQYF

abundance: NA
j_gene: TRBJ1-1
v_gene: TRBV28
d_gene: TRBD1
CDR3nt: TGTGCCAGCAGTACAGGACAGGGGTTAACCTCCCTTGGTGAAGCTTTCTTT
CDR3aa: CASSTGQGLTSLGEAFF

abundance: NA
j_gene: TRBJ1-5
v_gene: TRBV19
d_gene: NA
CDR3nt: TGTGCCAGTAGTATACTATCGGGGAGCAATCAGCCCCAGCATTTT
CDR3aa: CASSILSGSNQPQHF

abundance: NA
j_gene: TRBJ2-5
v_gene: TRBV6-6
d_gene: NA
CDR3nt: TGTGCCAGCAGTTACTCGATAGGAGAGACCCAGTACTTC
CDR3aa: CASSYSIGETQYF

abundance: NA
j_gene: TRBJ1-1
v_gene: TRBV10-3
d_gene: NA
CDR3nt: TGTGCCATCAGTGATAGTAGGGAAGGAAACACTGGAGCTTTCTTT
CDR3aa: CAISDSREGNTGAFF

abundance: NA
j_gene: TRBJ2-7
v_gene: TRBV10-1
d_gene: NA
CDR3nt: TGCGCCAGCAGTGACCGGGACGGACTTTACGAGCAGTACTTC
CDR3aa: CASSDRDGLYEQYF

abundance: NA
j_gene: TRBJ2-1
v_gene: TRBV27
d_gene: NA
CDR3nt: TGTGCCAGCAGTTTAAGTCAGGGTCTCAATGAGCAGTTCTTC
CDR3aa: CASSLSQGLNEQFF

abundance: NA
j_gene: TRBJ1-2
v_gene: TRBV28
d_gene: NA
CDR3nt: TGTGCCAGCAGTCCCACGATGAGAGCCTTTAACTATGGCTACACCTTC
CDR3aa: CASSPTMRAFNYGYTF

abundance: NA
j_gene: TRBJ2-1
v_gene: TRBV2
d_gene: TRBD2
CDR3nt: TGTGCCAGCACGACTAGCAGAGACTACAATGAGCAGTTCTTC
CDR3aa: CASTTSRDYNEQFF

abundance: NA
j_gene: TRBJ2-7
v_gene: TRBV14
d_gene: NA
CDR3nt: TGTGCCAGCAGCCAAGAGACCGGCCAGGGAGACTACGAGCAGTACTTC
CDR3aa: CASSQETGQGDYEQYF

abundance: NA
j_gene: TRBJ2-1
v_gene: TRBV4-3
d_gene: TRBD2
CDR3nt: TGCGCCAGCAGCCAAGATGGACTAGCGGGGGAGGACAATGAGCAGTTCTTC
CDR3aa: CASSQDGLAGEDNEQFF

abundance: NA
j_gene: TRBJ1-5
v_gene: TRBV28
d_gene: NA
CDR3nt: TGTGCCAGCAGTTTAAGGAGGGGCAGGGGCATCGGCCAGCCCCAGCATTTT
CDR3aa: CASSLRRGRGIGQPQHF

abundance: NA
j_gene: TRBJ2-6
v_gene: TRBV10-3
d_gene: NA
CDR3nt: TGTGCCATCAGTGAGTCGAGTTCCGCAGGGCCTACACCCTCTGGGGCCAACGTCCTGACTTTC
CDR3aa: CAISESSSAGPTPSGANVLTF

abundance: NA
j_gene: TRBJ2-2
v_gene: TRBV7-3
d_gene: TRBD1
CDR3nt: TGTGCCAGCAGCCCTAGGACAGGGGGAAACACCGGGGAGCTGTTTTTT
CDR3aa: CASSPRTGGNTGELFF

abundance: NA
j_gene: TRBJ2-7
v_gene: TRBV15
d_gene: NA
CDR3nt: TGTGCCACCAGCAGAGGGGCCTCATACGAGCAGTACTTC
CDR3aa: CATSRGASYEQYF

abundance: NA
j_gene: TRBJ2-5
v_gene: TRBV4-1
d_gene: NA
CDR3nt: TGCGCCAGCGCCCAGAATCGTTGGGAGACCCAGTACTTC
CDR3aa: CASAQNRWETQYF

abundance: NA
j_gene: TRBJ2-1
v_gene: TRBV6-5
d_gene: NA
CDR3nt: TGTGCCAGCAGTTCCCTCTTGGGCGCCTACAATGAGCAGTTCTTC
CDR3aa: CASSSLLGAYNEQFF

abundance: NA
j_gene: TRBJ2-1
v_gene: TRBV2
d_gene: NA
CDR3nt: TGTGCCAGCACCCAAGGTACTTACTCCTACAATGAGCAGTTCTTC
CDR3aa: CASTQGTYSYNEQFF

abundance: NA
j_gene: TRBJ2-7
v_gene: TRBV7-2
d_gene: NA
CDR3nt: TGTGCCAGCAGCTTAGAACGGGGTACCTCCTACGAGCAGTACTTC
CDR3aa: CASSLERGTSYEQYF

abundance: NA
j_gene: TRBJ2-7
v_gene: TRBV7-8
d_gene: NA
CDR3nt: TGTGCCAGCAGCCTGGGACTGTCCTACGAGCAGTACTTC
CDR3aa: CASSLGLSYEQYF

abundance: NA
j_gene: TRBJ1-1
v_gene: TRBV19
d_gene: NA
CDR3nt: TGTGCCAGTAGCCTAAACACTGAAGCTTTCTTT
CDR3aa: CASSLNTEAFF

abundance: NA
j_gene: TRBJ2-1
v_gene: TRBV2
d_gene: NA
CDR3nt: TGTGCCAGCAGTTTTAGCGGTCTGGGCAATGAGCAGTTCTTC
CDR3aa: CASSFSGLGNEQFF

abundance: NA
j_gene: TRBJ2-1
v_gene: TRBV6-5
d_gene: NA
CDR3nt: TGTGCCAGCAGTTACTCGGGTCTTTCCGGAGTCAATGAGCAGTTCTTC
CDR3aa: CASSYSGLSGVNEQFF

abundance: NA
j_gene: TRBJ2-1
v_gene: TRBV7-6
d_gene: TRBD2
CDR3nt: TGTGCCAGCAGCTTAGTTCCCCCTAGCGGGACCTACAATGAGCAGTTCTTC
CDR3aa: CASSLVPPSGTYNEQFF